Following are 5 T cell receptor beta chains from one sample sequenced in a study of shared clonotypes between healthy human individuals. Repertoires were generated with immunoSEQ multiplex PCR, while TCRdb's copy carries only in-frame clones and drops some. Of about 460,000 clones listed, 75% to 80% are singletons. The specimen was PBMCs. The receptors here all came from a middle-aged woman in good health. Some clones in this sample may be carry-over from other donors' samples.

In the case of this clone: A read error is possible here, since a much larger clone lies one base away. This chain links TRBV9 with TRBJ2-2; unclear D gene. From germline, CDR1 is SGDLS and CDR2 YYNGEE. The CDR3 has 13 amino acids. The V and J ends lost 0 bases and 4 bases respectively, with 4 bases between them. The CDR3 region is CASSVGSTGELFF. Written as DNA, the CDR3 is TGTGCCAGCAGCGTAGGAAGCACCGGGGAGCTGTTTTTT.

In its sample, this clone was seen many times. A read error may explain this, as a much larger clone is one base away. The identical CDR3 is also encoded by other nucleotide sequences in the sample. This chain connects TRBV7-9 to TRBJ2-7; D possibly corresponds to TRBD2 (7 bases). CDR1 SEHNR and CDR2 FQNEAQ come from the germline V gene (reference sequence). The CDR3 loop spans 14 amino acids. CDR3 loop: CASGKGDIAYEQYF. Written as DNA, the CDR3 is TGCGCCAGCGGGAAAGGGGACATAGCCTACGAGCAGTACTTC.

This chain uses TRBV25-1 with TRBJ2-5; D unclear. Germline CDR1 MGHDK, CDR2 SYGVNS. The CDR3 totals 14 residues. Trimming shortened V by 5 bases and J by 1 base, and 11 bases separated the two germline ends. CDR3 residues: CASSPPAGQETQYF. DNA for the CDR3: TGTGCCAGCAGTCCGCCGGCCGGCCAAGAGACCCAGTACTTC.

The chain combines TRBV28 with TRBJ1-5; a weak D match, TRBD1 (6 bases). V was shortened by 5 bases and J by 6 bases, with 17 bases between the two germline ends. Germline V gene sequence: CDR1 MDHEN, CDR2 SYDVKM. The CDR3 covers 15 residues. The CDR3 spells CASSRSGAGIQPQHF. CDR3 DNA: TGTGCCAGCAGTCGATCGGGGGCCGGTATTCAGCCCCAGCATTTT.

The chain joins TRBV6-1 to TRBJ1-2, with D possibly TRBD1 on 5 matching bases. The CDR3 is made up of 14 amino acids. V shed 0 bases and J shed 8 bases, with 13 bases lying between them. Germline-derived CDR1 and CDR2 are MNHNS and SASEGT. The CDR3 DNA sequence: TGTGCCAGCAGTGAAGCGAACGGGGCGCGGGGCTACACCTTC. Translated, it gives CASSEANGARGYTF.